This entry describes one T cell receptor (beta chain). Its antigen is unidentified. Germline V gene sequence: CDR1 MNHEY, CDR2 SVGEGT. The CDR3 is made up of 16 amino acids. V was shortened by 6 bases and J by 5 bases, with 23 bases between the two germline ends. Measured with immunoSEQ multiplex PCR; TCRdb has only the in-frame clones, and not every one. This sample carries approximately 180,000 clones, 90% of them seen once, and the ten largest clones take about 4.1%. The sample is drawn from a study of T cell responses to AZD1222 COVID-19 vaccine. Study-level findings and limits: Possibly, clonal diversity was underestimated; donors were largely white British and included more females.

The sequence was collected from an adult who received the MenACWY meningococcal vaccine as a control. This chain links TRBV6-2 or TRBV6-3 with TRBJ2-7; D is perhaps TRBD1 or TRBD2 (5 bases each). Here the sequenced sample was peripheral blood, taken 28 days after the second dose of the MenACWY control vaccine. The CDR3 reads CASRYPPMGDPNEQYF. The CDR3 DNA follows: TGTGCCAGCAGATACCCCCCAATGGGGGATCCCAACGAGCAGTACTTC.